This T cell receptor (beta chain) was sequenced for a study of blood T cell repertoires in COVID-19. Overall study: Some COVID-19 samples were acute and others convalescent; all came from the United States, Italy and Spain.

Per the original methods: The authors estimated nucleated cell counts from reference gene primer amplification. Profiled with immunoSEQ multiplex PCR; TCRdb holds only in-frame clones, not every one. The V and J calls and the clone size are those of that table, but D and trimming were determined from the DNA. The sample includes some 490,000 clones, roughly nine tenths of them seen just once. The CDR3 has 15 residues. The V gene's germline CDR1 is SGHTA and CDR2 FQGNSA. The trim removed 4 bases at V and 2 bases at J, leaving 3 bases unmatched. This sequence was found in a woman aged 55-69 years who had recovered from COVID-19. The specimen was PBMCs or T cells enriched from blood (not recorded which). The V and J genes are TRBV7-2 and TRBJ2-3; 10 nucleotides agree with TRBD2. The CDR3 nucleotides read TGTGCCAGCAGCTATCTAGCGGGGGTCACAGATACGCAGTATTTT. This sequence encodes CASSYLAGVTDTQYF.